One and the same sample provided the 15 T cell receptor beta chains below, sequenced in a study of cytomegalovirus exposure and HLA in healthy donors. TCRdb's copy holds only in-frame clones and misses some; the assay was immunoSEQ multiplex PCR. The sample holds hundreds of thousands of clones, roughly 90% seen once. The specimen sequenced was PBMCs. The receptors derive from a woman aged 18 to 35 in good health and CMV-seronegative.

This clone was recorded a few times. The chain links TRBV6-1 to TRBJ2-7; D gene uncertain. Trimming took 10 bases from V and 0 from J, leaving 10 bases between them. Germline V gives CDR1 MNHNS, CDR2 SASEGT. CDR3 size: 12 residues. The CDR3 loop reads CAILLDSYEQYF. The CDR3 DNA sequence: TGTGCCATACTTTTAGACTCCTACGAGCAGTACTTC.

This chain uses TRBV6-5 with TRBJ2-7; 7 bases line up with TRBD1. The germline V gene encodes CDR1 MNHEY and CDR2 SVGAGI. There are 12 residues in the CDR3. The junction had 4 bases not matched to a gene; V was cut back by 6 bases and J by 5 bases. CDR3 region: CASSQTGDEQYF. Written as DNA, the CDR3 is TGTGCCAGCAGCCAAACAGGGGACGAGCAGTACTTC.

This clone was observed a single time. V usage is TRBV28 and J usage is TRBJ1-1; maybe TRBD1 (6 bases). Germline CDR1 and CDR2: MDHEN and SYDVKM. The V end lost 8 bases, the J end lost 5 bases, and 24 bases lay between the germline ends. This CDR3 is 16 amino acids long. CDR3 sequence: CASQNPNRALVTEAFF. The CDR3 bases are TGTGCCAGCCAGAATCCTAACAGGGCCCTTGTTACTGAAGCTTTCTTT.

CDR3 DNA sequence: TGTGCCAGTAAAACAGGGTCGGGTTTTAATTCACCCCTCCACTTT. It encodes CASKTGSGFNSPLHF. The chain links TRBV19 to TRBJ1-6; possibly TRBD1 for D (6 bases). The CDR3 totals 15 residues. Trimming left V 7 bases short and J 6 bases short, with 16 bases between. Germline V gene sequence: CDR1 LNHDA, CDR2 SQIVND (reference sequence).

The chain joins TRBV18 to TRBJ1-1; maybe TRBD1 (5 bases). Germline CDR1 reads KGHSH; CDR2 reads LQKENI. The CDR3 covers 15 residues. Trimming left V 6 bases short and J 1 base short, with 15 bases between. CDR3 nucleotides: TGTGCCAGCTCCGCCGGGCGGGGGGAGAACACTGAAGCTTTCTTT. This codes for CASSAGRGENTEAFF.

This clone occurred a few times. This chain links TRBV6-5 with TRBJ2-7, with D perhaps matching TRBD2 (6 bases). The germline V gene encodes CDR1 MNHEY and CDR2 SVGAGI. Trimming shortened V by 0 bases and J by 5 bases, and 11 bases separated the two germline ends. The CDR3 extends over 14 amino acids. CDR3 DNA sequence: TGTGCCAGCAGTTACTCGTCTGGAGGGAACGAGCAGTACTTC. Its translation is CASSYSSGGNEQYF.

This chain's CDR3 is CASSLETGAGGEKLFF. As DNA, the CDR3 is TGCGCCAGCAGCTTGGAAACAGGGGCGGGTGGTGAAAAACTGTTTTTT. V usage is TRBV5-1 and J usage is TRBJ1-4, with TRBD1 matching 7 bases. The CDR3 sequence is 16 residues long. Germline CDR1 is SGHRS and CDR2 is YFSETQ. J gave up 7 bases and V 0 bases, and 9 bases lay outside the gene matches.

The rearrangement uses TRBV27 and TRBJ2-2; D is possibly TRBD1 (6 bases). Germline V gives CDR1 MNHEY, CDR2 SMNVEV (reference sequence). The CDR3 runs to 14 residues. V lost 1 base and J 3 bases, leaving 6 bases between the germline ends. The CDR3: CASSLYRDTGELFF. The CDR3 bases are TGTGCCAGCAGTTTATACAGGGACACCGGGGAGCTGTTTTTT.

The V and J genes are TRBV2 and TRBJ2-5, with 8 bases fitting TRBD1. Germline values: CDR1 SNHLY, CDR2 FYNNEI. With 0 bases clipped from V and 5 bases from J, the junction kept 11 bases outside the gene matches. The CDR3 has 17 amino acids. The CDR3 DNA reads TGTGCCAGCAGTGAAGCGCTGTCAGGGGGCAATAGGGAGACCCAGTACTTC. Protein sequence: CASSEALSGGNRETQYF.

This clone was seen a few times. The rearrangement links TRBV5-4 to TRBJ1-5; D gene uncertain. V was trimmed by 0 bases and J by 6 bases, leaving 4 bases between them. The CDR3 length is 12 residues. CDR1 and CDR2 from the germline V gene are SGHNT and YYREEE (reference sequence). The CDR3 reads CASSLAGQPQHF. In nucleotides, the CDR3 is TGTGCCAGCAGCTTGGCCGGTCAGCCCCAGCATTTT.

The CDR3 DNA reads TGTGCCAGCAGCCGTGGGGACAGGGAAGGTTCACCCCTCCACTTT. Translating gives CASSRGDREGSPLHF. The rearrangement links TRBV13 to TRBJ1-6; 9 bases fit TRBD1. The V and J ends lost 5 bases and 9 bases, in that order; junction bases with no gene match: 8. CDR1 PRHDT and CDR2 FYEKMQ come from the germline V gene (reference sequence). The CDR3 contains 15 residues.

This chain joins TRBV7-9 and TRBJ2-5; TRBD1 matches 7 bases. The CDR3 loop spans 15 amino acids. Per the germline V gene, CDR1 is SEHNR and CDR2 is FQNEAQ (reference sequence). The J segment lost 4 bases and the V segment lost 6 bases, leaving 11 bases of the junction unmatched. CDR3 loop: CASSSTGEPIETQYF. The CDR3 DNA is TGTGCCAGCAGTTCTACAGGGGAACCGATAGAGACCCAGTACTTC.

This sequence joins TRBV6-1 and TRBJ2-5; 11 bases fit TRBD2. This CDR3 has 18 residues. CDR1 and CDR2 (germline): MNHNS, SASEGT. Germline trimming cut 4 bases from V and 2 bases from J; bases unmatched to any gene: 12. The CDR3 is CASSGGPQLAGEQETQYF. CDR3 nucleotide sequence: TGTGCCAGCAGTGGAGGACCCCAACTAGCGGGGGAACAAGAGACCCAGTACTTC.

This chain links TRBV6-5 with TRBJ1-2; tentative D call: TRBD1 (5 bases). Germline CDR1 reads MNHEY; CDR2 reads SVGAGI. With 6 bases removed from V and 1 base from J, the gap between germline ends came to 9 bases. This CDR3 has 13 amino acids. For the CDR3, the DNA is TGTGCCAGCAGGATGACAGTTAACTATGGCTACACCTTC. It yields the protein CASRMTVNYGYTF.

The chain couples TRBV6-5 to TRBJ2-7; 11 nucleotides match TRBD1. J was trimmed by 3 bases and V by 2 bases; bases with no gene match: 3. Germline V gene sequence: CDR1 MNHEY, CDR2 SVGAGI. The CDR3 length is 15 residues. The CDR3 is CASSYGQGANYEQYF. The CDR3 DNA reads TGTGCCAGCAGTTACGGACAGGGGGCGAACTACGAGCAGTACTTC.